One and the same sample provided the 14 T cell receptor beta chains below, sequenced in a study of cytomegalovirus exposure and HLA in healthy donors. Amplification used 60 Vbeta primers and 13 Jbeta primers. TCRdb's copy holds only in-frame clones and misses some; the assay was immunoSEQ multiplex PCR. In the table there are 160,000 or so clones, about two thirds of which are singletons. The sample taken for sequencing was PBMCs. Every receptor here comes from a human donor in good health.

The rearrangement joins TRBV4-1 to TRBJ1-5, with D maybe TRBD1 (6 bases). There are 15 residues in the CDR3. With 1 base removed from V and 7 bases from J, the gap between germline ends came to 14 bases. CDR1 and CDR2 from the germline V gene are MGHRA and YSYEKL. DNA for the CDR3: TGCGCCAGCAGCCAAGGGGGGACACCCATCCAGCCCCAGCATTTT. Its translation: CASSQGGTPIQPQHF.

The V and J genes are TRBV19 and TRBJ1-1; TRBD1 matches 8 bases. This CDR3 is built from 16 residues. Per germline, CDR1 LNHDA and CDR2 SQIVND (reference sequence). The J segment lost 1 base and the V segment lost 4 bases, leaving 8 bases of the junction unmatched. CDR3 DNA: TGTGCCAGTAGTAGGACAGGGTTTAATAGGAACACTGAAGCTTTCTTT. Its translation: CASSRTGFNRNTEAFF.

DNA of the CDR3: TGTGCCAGCAGCCGAAGGGGTAGCGGGGGGGAGACCCAGTACTTC. The encoded protein is CASSRRGSGGETQYF. The gene calls are TRBV7-2 and TRBJ2-5; 10 bases fit TRBD2. Germline CDR1 and CDR2: SGHTA and FQGNSA. The CDR3 runs to 15 residues. With 5 bases clipped from V and 5 bases from J, the junction kept 8 bases outside the gene matches.

The V call is TRBV18, the J call TRBJ1-1; 7 bases align to TRBD1. Per the germline V gene, CDR1 is KGHSH and CDR2 is LQKENI. The CDR3 has 17 residues. J gave up 0 bases and V 2 bases, and 9 bases lay outside the gene matches. The CDR3 spells CASSPTGTDTMNTEAFF. The DNA of the CDR3 is TGTGCCAGCTCACCAACGGGGACAGATACCATGAACACTGAAGCTTTCTTT.

J is TRBJ1-5 and V is TRBV7-6; TRBD1 might be the D (5 bases). The CDR3 spans 14 residues. Trimming took off 5 bases at V and 8 bases at J, with 16 bases between the two ends. Germline V CDR1 and CDR2: SGHVS, FNYEAQ. In DNA, the CDR3 is TGTGCCAGCAGCGGCCCCGGGGACTCGGAGCCCCAGCATTTT. Encoded protein: CASSGPGDSEPQHF.

V and J are TRBV15 and TRBJ1-2, with 10 bases that match TRBD1. V trimming: 3 bases; J trimming: 10 bases; junction bases outside the gene matches: 8. Germline CDR1 is LNHNV and CDR2 is YYDKDF (reference sequence). The length of the CDR3 is 14 residues. The CDR3 loop is CATSRGGTGVDYTF. For the CDR3, the DNA is TGTGCCACCAGCAGGGGAGGGACAGGGGTAGACTACACCTTC.

The rearrangement joins TRBV6-5 to TRBJ1-5; D uncertain. The V end was cut by 0 bases, the J end by 6 bases, with 12 bases between. The CDR3 sequence is 15 residues long. The germline V gene has CDR1 MNHEY and CDR2 SVGAGI. This CDR3 reads CASSYSGVEGQPQHF. The CDR3, as DNA: TGTGCCAGCAGTTACTCCGGTGTTGAGGGTCAGCCCCAGCATTTT.

The rearrangement uses TRBV5-1 and TRBJ2-7; 7 bases are shared with TRBD1. Trimming at V came to 3 bases and at J to 4 bases, leaving 13 bases not matched to a gene. The CDR3 covers 16 residues. From germline, CDR1 is SGHRS and CDR2 YFSETQ. DNA for the CDR3: TGCGCCAGCAGCTGGACTCCGGGACAGAAGGTTTACGAGCAGTACTTC. Protein: CASSWTPGQKVYEQYF.

This sequence joins TRBV28 and TRBJ2-3, with 11 bases lining up with TRBD2. V dropped 4 bases and J dropped 4; count of bases not matched to a gene: 4. The CDR3 runs 15 residues. Germline CDR1 and CDR2: MDHEN and SYDVKM. For the CDR3, the DNA is TGTGCCAGCAGTTACATGGGACTAGCGGCAGATACGCAGTATTTT. This sequence encodes CASSYMGLAADTQYF.

The chain uses TRBV27 and TRBJ2-7, with 9 positions matching TRBD2. The germline V gene has CDR1 MNHEY and CDR2 SMNVEV (reference sequence). This CDR3 is 15 amino acids long. After removal of 7 bases from V and 4 bases from J, the junction contained 11 bases not matched to a gene. This CDR3 is CASIKSGGKPYEQYF. For the CDR3, the DNA is TGTGCCAGCATCAAGAGCGGGGGGAAACCATACGAGCAGTACTTC.

V is TRBV19 and J is TRBJ1-6; D remains ambiguous. Germline V lookup: CDR1 LNHDA, CDR2 SQIVND (reference sequence). CDR3 length equals 18 residues. The V end was cut by 0 bases, the J end by 0 bases, with 12 bases between. CDR3 nucleotides: TGTGCCAGTAGTATAGATCTTCGAGGGAGCTCCTATAATTCACCCCTCCACTTT. Translating gives CASSIDLRGSSYNSPLHF.

Concerning this clone itself: The identical CDR3 is also encoded by other nucleotide sequences in the sample. V is TRBV10-3 and J is TRBJ2-1, with TRBD2 matching over 10 bases. Per germline, CDR1 ENHRY and CDR2 SYGVKD. The V segment lost 4 bases and the J segment 5 bases; nucleotides outside the gene matches: 2. This CDR3 is 14 amino acids long. In DNA, the CDR3 is TGTGCCATCAGTGGTACTAGCGGGGACAATGAGCAGTTCTTC. Encoded protein: CAISGTSGDNEQFF.

V and J are TRBV4-1 and TRBJ1-5; possible D gene TRBD1, 5 bases. The V gene lost 8 bases and the J gene lost 1 base, with 12 bases spanning the gap. This CDR3 contains 14 residues. Germline CDR1 reads MGHRA; CDR2 reads YSYEKL. The CDR3 spells CASGYGGSNQPQHF. CDR3 coding DNA: TGCGCCAGCGGTTATGGGGGGAGCAATCAGCCCCAGCATTTT.

The rearrangement joins TRBV19 to TRBJ1-4; D might be TRBD1 (6 bases). The V end was cut by 6 bases, the J end by 1 base, with 18 bases between. Germline V gene lookup returns CDR1 LNHDA and CDR2 SQIVND (reference sequence). This CDR3 comprises 17 residues. The CDR3 nucleotides read TGTGCCAGTAGCCCCAGGCGGGGGGCGGTAACTAATGAAAAACTGTTTTTT. Translating gives CASSPRRGAVTNEKLFF.